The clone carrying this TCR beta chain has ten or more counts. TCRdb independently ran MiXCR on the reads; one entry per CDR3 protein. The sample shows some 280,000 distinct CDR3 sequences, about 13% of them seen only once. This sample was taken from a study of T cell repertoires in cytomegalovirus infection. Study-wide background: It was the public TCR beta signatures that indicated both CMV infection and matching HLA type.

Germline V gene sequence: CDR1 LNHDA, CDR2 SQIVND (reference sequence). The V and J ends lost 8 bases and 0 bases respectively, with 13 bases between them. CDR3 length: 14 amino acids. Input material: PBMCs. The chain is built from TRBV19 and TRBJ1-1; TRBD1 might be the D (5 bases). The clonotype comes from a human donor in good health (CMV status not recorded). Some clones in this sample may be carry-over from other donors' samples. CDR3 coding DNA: TGTGCCAGTCAAGAGGGACGGCTGAACACTGAAGCTTTCTTT. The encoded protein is CASQEGRLNTEAFF.